This TCR beta chain was identified during a study of blood T cell repertoires in COVID-19. Study-wide background: Collection of acute and convalescent COVID-19 samples took place in the United States, Italy and Spain. PBMCs, B-cell-depleted T cells, or T cells provided the cDNA or gDNA that made up the material.

V was pared by 9 bases and J by 10 bases, with 12 bases of the junction left unmatched. This CDR3 spans 13 amino acids. This clone occurred once. The method was immunoSEQ multiplex PCR; TCRdb's version includes in-frame clones alone and lacks a portion of them. The repertoire includes about 50,000 clones, approximately 86% of them detected once, and approximately 16% sits in the top ten. Material: peripheral blood. This sequence originates from a man aged 40-55 years with acute or convalescent COVID-19. The gene calls are TRBV12-3 or TRBV12-4 and TRBJ1-2, with TRBD1 identical over 9 bases. CDR3 amino acids: CASSSGTGKDYTF. In DNA, the CDR3 is TGTGCCAGTTCGTCCGGGACAGGGAAGGACTACACCTTC.